This T cell receptor (beta chain) originates from a study of shared clonotypes between healthy human individuals. Healthy HIV-negative adults without recent acute infections or vaccinations served as donors. The donor cohort consisted entirely of Caucasian adults residing in Nashville, Tennessee. Study-level results: Larger estimated richness was generally recorded for naive subsets relative to memory subsets.

Worth noting for this clone: Its antigen remains unidentified.

Original methodology: With immunoSEQ giving junction-only sequences and no quality scores, filtering differed. TCRdb's table, derived via immunoSEQ multiplex PCR, lists solely in-frame clones and lacks some. The V and J calls and clone size are taken from that table; D and trimming were inferred from the DNA. The sample has 1.4 million or so clones, approximately 98.5% seen once. The receptor was isolated from a man in his thirties or forties in good health. Sequencing used naive CD4+ T cells sorted from blood. Subset given: CD45RA+ positively selected.

DNA for the CDR3: TGTGCCAGCACCCGGGGAGGGTACAATGAGCAGTTCTTC. It specifies CASTRGGYNEQFF. The chain carries TRBV6-5 and TRBJ2-1; TRBD2 matches at 7 bases. The CDR3 sequence is 13 residues long. V trimming: 7 bases; J trimming: 4 bases; junction bases outside the gene matches: 4. Germline-derived CDR1 and CDR2 are MNHEY and SVGAGI.